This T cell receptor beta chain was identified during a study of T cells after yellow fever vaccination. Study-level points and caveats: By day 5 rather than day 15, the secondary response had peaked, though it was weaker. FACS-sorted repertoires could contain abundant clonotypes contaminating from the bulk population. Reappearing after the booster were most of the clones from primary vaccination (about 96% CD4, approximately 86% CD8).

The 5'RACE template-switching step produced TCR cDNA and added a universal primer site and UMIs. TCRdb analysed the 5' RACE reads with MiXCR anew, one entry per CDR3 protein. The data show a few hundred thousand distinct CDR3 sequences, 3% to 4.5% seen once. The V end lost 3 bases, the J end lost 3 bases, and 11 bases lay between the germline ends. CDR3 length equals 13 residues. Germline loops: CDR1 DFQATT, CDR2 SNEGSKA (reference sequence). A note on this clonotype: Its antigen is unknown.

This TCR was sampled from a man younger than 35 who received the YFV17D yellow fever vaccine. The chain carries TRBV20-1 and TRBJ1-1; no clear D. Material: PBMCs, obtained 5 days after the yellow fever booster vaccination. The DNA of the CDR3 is TGCAGTGCTAGTCGCAGTAGGTACACTGAAGCTTTCTTT. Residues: CSASRSRYTEAFF.